These 10 T cell receptor beta chains originate from one sample sequenced in a study of siplizumab effects on memory and regulatory T cells. The data were produced by immunoSEQ multiplex PCR, yet TCRdb's version contains in-frame clones alone and is incomplete. The data hold about 40,000 clones, with more than 80% observed a single time. The sequencing input was naive CD4+ T cells sorted from blood. These receptors were obtained from a human donor in good health.

CDR3: CASSLDREYGYTF. The CDR3 DNA follows: TGTGCCAGCAGCTTGGACAGAGAGTATGGCTACACCTTC. The rearrangement joins TRBV27 to TRBJ1-2; a weak D match, TRBD1 (6 bases). Germline CDR1 and CDR2: MNHEY and SMNVEV (reference sequence). Trimming cost V 6 bases and J 5 bases, with 13 bases left between them. This CDR3 is built from 13 residues.

The chain uses TRBV5-6 and TRBJ2-5, with TRBD2 matching over 8 bases. The J segment lost 3 bases and the V segment lost 0 bases, leaving 7 bases of the junction unmatched. The CDR3 spans 16 residues. Germline lookup yields CDR1 SGHDT and CDR2 YYEEEE. Here the CDR3 reads CASSLGGSGAEETQYF. The CDR3 DNA sequence: TGTGCCAGCAGCTTGGGTGGTAGCGGGGCCGAAGAGACCCAGTACTTC.

The J gene is TRBJ2-1, the V gene TRBV5-1; TRBD2 matches 7 bases. J gave up 0 bases and V 2 bases, and 5 bases lay outside the gene matches. This CDR3 has 16 amino acids. CDR1 is SGHRS and CDR2 is YFSETQ in the germline V gene. DNA for the CDR3: TGCGCCAGCAGCTTACTAGCGACCAGCTCCTACAATGAGCAGTTCTTC. This translates into CASSLLATSSYNEQFF.

The chain joins TRBV27 to TRBJ1-4, with a tentative D call TRBD1 (6 bases). CDR3 length: 15 residues. Per the germline V gene, CDR1 is MNHEY and CDR2 is SMNVEV (reference sequence). V was cut by 4 bases and J by 1 base, with 10 bases left in between. CDR3 sequence (DNA): TGTGCCAGCAGTTCAAACAGGGTAACTAATGAAAAACTGTTTTTT. It codes for CASSSNRVTNEKLFF.

J is TRBJ2-7 and V is TRBV5-1, with 10 positions matching TRBD1. Germline CDR1 and CDR2: SGHRS and YFSETQ. The V gene end was trimmed by 4 bases and the J gene end by 3 bases; junction bases not matched to a gene: 4. This CDR3 is built from 14 residues. In DNA form, the CDR3 reads TGCGCCAGCAGCACGGGACAGGGGTACTACGAGCAGTACTTC. Amino acids: CASSTGQGYYEQYF.

V is TRBV19 and J is TRBJ2-3; D call uncertain. The CDR3 covers 14 residues. Germline-derived CDR1 and CDR2 are LNHDA and SQIVND (reference sequence). Deletions cut 4 bases from V and 2 bases from J, with 10 bases between. CDR3 DNA: TGTGCCAGTAGTACGTCTCCTTCCACAGATACGCAGTATTTT. Translation gives CASSTSPSTDTQYF.

V and J are TRBV15 and TRBJ1-5; TRBD1 aligns across 7 bases. CDR1 and CDR2 (germline): LNHNV, YYDKDF (reference sequence). The CDR3 length is 16 residues. V dropped 2 bases and J dropped 0; count of bases not matched to a gene: 4. The CDR3 is CATSRREGASNQPQHF. In DNA, the CDR3 is TGTGCCACCAGCAGAAGAGAGGGGGCTAGCAATCAGCCCCAGCATTTT.

This clone was detected a few times. V and J are TRBV5-4 and TRBJ1-2; no clear D. Germline V gene data show CDR1 as SGHNT and CDR2 as YYREEE (reference sequence). The CDR3 is 14 amino acids. Trimming removed 0 bases at V and 4 bases at J, with 10 bases between. CDR3 loop: CASSLERTGYGYTF. The CDR3 bases are TGTGCCAGCAGCTTGGAGCGCACGGGCTATGGCTACACCTTC. The variable domain in full, with the rest retrieved from reference TRBV5-4 and TRBJ1-2, is ETGVTQSPTHLIKTRGQQVTLRCSSQSGHNTVSWYQQALGQGPQFIFQYYREEENGRGNFPPRFSGLQFPNYSSELNVNALELDDSALYLCASSLERTGYGYTFGSGTRLTVV.

The V call is TRBV18, the J call TRBJ1-1, with D unclear. V shed 3 bases and J shed 8 bases, with 10 bases lying between them. Germline lookup yields CDR1 KGHSH and CDR2 LQKENI. This CDR3 has 12 residues. CDR3 region: CASSPRDLEAFF. The DNA of the CDR3 is TGTGCCAGCTCACCTAGAGATTTGGAAGCTTTCTTT.

The chain links TRBV2 to TRBJ1-1, with D possibly TRBD1 on 5 matching bases. V was trimmed by 8 bases and J by 1 base, leaving 14 bases between them. Germline V lookup: CDR1 SNHLY, CDR2 FYNNEI. There are 14 residues in the CDR3. CDR3 region: CASQAQGKNTEAFF. The CDR3 region has the DNA TGTGCCAGCCAAGCGCAGGGAAAGAACACTGAAGCTTTCTTT.